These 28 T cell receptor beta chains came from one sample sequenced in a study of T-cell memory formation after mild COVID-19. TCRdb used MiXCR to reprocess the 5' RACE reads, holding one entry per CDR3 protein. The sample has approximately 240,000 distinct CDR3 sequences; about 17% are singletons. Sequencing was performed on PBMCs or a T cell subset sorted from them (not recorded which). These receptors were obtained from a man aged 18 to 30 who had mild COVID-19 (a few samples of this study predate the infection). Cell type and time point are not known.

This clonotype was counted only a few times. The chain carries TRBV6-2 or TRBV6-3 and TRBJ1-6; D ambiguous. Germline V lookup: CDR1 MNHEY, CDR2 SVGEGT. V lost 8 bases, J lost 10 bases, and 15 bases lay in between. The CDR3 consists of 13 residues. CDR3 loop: CASGKEFISPLHF. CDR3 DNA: TGTGCCAGCGGTAAAGAGTTCATATCACCCCTCCACTTT.

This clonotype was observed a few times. The CDR3 region has the DNA TGCGCCAGCAGCCCGGGACAGAGAAAGGAAGCTTTCTTT. It yields the protein CASSPGQRKEAFF. The chain combines TRBV5-1 with TRBJ1-1, with 7 bases identical to TRBD1. Germline V lookup: CDR1 SGHRS, CDR2 YFSETQ. The CDR3 length is 13 residues. Germline trimming cut 4 bases from V and 8 bases from J; bases unmatched to any gene: 8.

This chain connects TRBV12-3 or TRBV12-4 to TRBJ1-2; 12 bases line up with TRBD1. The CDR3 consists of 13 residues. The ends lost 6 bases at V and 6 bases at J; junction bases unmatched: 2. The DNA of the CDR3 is TGTGCCAGCAGGGGACAGGGGGCGCATGGCTACACCTTC. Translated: CASRGQGAHGYTF.

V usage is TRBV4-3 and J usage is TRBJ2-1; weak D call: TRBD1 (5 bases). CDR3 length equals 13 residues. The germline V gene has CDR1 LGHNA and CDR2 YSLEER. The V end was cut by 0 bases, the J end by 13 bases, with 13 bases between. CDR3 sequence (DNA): TGCGCCAGCAGCCAAGAGCATCAGGGCCCCCAGTTCTTC. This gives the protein CASSQEHQGPQFF.

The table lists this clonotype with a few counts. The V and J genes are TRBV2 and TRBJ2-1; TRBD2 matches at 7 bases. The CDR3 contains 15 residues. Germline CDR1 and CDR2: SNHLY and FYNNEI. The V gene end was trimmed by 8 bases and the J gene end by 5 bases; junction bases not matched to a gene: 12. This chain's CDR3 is CASGLLLAANNEQFF. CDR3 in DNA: TGTGCCAGCGGGCTGTTGCTAGCGGCCAACAATGAGCAGTTCTTC.

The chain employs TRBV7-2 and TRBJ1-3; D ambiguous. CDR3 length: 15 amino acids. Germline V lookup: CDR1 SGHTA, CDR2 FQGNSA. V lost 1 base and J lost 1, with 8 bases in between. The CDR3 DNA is TGTGCCAGCAGCTTAGTAGCGGAGTCTGGAAACACCATATATTTT. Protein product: CASSLVAESGNTIYF. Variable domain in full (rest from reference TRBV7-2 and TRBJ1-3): GAGVSQSPSNKVTEKGKDVELRCDPISGHTALYWYRQSLGQGLEFLIYFQGNSAPDKSGLPSDRFSAERTGGSVSTLTIQRTQQEDSAVYLCASSLVAESGNTIYFGEGSWLTVV.

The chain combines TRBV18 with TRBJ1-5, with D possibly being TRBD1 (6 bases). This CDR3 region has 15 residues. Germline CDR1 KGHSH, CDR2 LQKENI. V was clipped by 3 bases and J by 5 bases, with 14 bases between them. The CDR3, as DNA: TGTGCCAGCTCACCGGTAACAGGGTTGGATCAGCCCCAGCATTTT. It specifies CASSPVTGLDQPQHF.

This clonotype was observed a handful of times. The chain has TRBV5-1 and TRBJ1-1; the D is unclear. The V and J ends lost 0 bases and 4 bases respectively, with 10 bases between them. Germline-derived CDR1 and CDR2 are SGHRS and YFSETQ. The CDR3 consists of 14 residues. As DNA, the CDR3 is TGCGCCAGCAGCTTGGCCGGAGCGGGCACTGAAGCTTTCTTT. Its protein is CASSLAGAGTEAFF. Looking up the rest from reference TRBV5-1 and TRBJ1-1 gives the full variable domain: KAGVTQTPRYLIKTRGQQVTLSCSPISGHRSVSWYQQTPGQGLQFLFEYFSETQRNKGNFPGRFSGRQFSNSRSEMNVSTLELGDSALYLCASSLAGAGTEAFFGQGTRLTVV.

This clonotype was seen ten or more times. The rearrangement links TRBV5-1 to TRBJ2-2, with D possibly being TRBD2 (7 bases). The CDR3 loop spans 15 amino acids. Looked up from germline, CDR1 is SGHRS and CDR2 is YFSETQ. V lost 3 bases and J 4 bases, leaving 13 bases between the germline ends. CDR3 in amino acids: CASSSRGASTGELFF. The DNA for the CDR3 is TGCGCCAGCAGCTCACGGGGGGCGTCCACCGGGGAGCTGTTTTTT.

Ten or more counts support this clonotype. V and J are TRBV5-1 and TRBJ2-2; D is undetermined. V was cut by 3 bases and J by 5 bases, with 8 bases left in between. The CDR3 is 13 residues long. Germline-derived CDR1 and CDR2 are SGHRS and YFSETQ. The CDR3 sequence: CASSSTLTGELFF. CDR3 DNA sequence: TGCGCCAGCAGCTCCACTTTGACCGGGGAGCTGTTTTTT. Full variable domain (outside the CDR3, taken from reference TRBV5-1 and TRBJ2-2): KAGVTQTPRYLIKTRGQQVTLSCSPISGHRSVSWYQQTPGQGLQFLFEYFSETQRNKGNFPGRFSGRQFSNSRSEMNVSTLELGDSALYLCASSSTLTGELFFGEGSRLTVL.

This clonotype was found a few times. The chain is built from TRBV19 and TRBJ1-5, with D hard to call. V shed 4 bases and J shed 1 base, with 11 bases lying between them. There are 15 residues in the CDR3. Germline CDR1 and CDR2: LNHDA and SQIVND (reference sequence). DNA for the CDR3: TGTGCCAGTAGTACTGCCCAGGTGAGCAATCAGCCCCAGCATTTT. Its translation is CASSTAQVSNQPQHF. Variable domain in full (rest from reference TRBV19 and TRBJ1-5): DGGITQSPKYLFRKEGQNVTLSCEQNLNHDAMYWYRQDPGQGLRLIYYSQIVNDFQKGDIAEGYSVSREKKESFPLTVTSAQKNPTAFYLCASSTAQVSNQPQHFGDGTRLSIL.

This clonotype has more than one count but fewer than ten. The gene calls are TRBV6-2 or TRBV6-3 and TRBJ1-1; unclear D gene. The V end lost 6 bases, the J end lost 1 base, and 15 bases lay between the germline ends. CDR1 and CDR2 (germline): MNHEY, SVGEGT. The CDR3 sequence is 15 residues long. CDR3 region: CASRGMQAGNTEAFF. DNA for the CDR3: TGTGCCAGCAGGGGCATGCAGGCAGGGAACACTGAAGCTTTCTTT.

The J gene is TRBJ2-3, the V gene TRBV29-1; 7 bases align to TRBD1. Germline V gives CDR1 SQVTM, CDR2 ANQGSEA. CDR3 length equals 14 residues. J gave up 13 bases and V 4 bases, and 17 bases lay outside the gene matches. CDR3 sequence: CSVVGQALKMKKYF. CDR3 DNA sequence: TGCAGCGTTGTCGGACAGGCCTTGAAGATGAAGAAGTATTTT.

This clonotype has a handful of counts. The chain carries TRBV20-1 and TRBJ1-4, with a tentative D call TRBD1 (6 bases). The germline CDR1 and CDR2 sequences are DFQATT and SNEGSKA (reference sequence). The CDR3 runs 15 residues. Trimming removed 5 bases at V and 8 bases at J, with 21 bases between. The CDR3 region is CSAHNPQGAGEKLFF. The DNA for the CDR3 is TGCAGTGCTCATAACCCACAGGGTGCTGGAGAAAAACTGTTTTTT.

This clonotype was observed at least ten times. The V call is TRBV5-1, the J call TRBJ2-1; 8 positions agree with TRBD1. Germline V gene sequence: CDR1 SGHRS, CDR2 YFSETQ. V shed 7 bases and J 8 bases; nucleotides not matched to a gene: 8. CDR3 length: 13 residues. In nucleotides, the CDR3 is TGCGCCAGCGGAAACCAGGGGGCTGATGAGCAGTTCTTC. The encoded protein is CASGNQGADEQFF. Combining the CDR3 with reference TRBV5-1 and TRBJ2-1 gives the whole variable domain KAGVTQTPRYLIKTRGQQVTLSCSPISGHRSVSWYQQTPGQGLQFLFEYFSETQRNKGNFPGRFSGRQFSNSRSEMNVSTLELGDSALYLCASGNQGADEQFFGPGTRLTVL.

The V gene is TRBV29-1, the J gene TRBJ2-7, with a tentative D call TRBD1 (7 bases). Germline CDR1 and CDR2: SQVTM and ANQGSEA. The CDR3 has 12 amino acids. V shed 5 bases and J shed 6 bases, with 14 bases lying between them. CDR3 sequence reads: CSVTRDRGEQYF. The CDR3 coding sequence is TGCAGCGTTACGCGGGACAGAGGCGAGCAGTACTTC.

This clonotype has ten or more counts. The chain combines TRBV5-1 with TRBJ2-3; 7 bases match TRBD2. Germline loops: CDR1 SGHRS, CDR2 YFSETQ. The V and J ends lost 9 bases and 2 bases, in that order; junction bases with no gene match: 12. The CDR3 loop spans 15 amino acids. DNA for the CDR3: TGCGCCACCAGAGAATCTAGCGGTTACACAGATACGCAGTATTTT. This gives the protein CATRESSGYTDTQYF.

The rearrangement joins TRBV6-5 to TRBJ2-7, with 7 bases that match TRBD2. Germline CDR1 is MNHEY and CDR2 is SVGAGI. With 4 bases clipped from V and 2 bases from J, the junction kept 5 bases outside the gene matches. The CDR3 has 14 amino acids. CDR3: CASSSRGRAYEQYF. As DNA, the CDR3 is TGTGCCAGCAGTTCGCGAGGGAGGGCCTACGAGCAGTACTTC.

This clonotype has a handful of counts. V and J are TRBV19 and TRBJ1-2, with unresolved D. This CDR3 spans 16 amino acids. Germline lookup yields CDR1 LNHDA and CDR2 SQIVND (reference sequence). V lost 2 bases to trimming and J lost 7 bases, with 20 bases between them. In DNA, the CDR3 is TGTGCCAGTAGTATAAGCGGAACAGAACATCGAACTGGCTACACCTTC. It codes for CASSISGTEHRTGYTF. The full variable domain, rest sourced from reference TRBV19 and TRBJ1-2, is DGGITQSPKYLFRKEGQNVTLSCEQNLNHDAMYWYRQDPGQGLRLIYYSQIVNDFQKGDIAEGYSVSREKKESFPLTVTSAQKNPTAFYLCASSISGTEHRTGYTFGSGTRLTVV.

The CDR3 DNA sequence: TGTGCCAGCAGAGATTGGGGGCAGGGCACCCAGAGGGAAGCTTTCTTT. This sequence encodes CASRDWGQGTQREAFF. V gene TRBV2 combines with J gene TRBJ1-1, with D maybe TRBD1 (6 bases). V dropped 6 bases and J dropped 8 bases, with 25 bases sitting between them. The CDR3 loop spans 16 amino acids. Germline V gene sequence: CDR1 SNHLY, CDR2 FYNNEI.

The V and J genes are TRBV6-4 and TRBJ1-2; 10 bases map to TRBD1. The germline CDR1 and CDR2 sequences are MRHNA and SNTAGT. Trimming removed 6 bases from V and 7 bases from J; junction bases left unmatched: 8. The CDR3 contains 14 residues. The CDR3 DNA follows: TGTGCCAGCAGCCCCACCGGGACAGGGGCTGGCTACACCTTC. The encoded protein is CASSPTGTGAGYTF.

CDR3 loop: CSANGLANTGELFF. The CDR3 nucleotides read TGCAGTGCGAATGGACTAGCGAACACCGGGGAGCTGTTTTTT. The V and J genes are TRBV20-1 and TRBJ2-2; 7 bases align to TRBD2. Germline V CDR1 and CDR2: DFQATT, SNEGSKA (reference sequence). The CDR3 is 14 amino acids. The V segment lost 6 bases and the J segment 0 bases; nucleotides outside the gene matches: 4.

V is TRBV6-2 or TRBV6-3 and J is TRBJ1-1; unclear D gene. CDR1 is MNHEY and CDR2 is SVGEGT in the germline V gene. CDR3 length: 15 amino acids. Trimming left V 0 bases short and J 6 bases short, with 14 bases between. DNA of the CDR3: TGTGCCAGCAGTTACTCGATTTGGACTCGGGCTGAAGCTTTCTTT. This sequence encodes CASSYSIWTRAEAFF.

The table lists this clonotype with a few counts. The DNA of the CDR3 is TGTGCCAGCAGCCAAGATCGGGCAGCGGCCCAAGAGACCCAGTACTTC. This translates into CASSQDRAAAQETQYF. The chain uses TRBV4-2 and TRBJ2-5; possible D gene TRBD2, 5 bases. Germline loops: CDR1 LGHNA, CDR2 YNFKEQ. V dropped 0 bases and J dropped 1 base, with 12 bases sitting between them. The CDR3 has 16 amino acids.

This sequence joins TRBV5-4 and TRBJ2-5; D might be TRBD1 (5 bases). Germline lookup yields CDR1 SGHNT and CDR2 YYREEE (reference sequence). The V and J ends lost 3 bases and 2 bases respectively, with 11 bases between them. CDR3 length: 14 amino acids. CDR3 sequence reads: CASSSPTVQETQYF. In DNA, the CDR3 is TGTGCCAGCAGCTCCCCGACAGTACAAGAGACCCAGTACTTC.

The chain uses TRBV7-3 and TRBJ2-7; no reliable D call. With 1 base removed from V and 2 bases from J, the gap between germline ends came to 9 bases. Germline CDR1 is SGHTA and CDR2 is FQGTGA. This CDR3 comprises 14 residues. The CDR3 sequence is CASSLMGGPYEQYF. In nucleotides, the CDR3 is TGTGCCAGCAGCTTAATGGGCGGTCCCTACGAGCAGTACTTC. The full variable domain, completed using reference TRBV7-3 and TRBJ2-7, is GAGVSQTPSNKVTEKGKYVELRCDPISGHTALYWYRQSLGQGPEFLIYFQGTGAADDSGLPNDRFFAVRPEGSVSTLKIQRTERGDSAVYLCASSLMGGPYEQYFGPGTRLTVT.

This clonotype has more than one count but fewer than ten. CDR3 DNA: TGCGCCAGCAGCTTGATGCGGGGGGCTAGCACAGATACGCAGTATTTT. This translates into CASSLMRGASTDTQYF. The chain employs TRBV5-1 and TRBJ2-3, with 8 bases identical to TRBD2. In germline, CDR1 is SGHRS, CDR2 YFSETQ. This CDR3 has 16 residues. V lost 1 base and J lost 0; bases outside the gene matches: 4.

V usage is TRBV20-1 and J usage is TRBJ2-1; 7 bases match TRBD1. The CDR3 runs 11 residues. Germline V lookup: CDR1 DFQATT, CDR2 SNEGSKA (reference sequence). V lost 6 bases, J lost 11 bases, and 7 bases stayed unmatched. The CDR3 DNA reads TGCAGTGCCCGCGACAGGGTAAAGCAGTTCTTC. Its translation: CSARDRVKQFF.